This T cell receptor beta chain originates from a study of blood T cell repertoires in COVID-19. V lost 3 bases and J 3 bases, leaving 6 bases between the germline ends. The CDR3 has 12 amino acids. Regarding this clone: The same CDR3 is also encoded by other DNA sequences in this sample.

Clones were sequenced by immunoSEQ multiplex PCR, and TCRdb holds only the in-frame ones, with some missing. This table holds around 700,000 clones, around 89% found once. Sample: peripheral blood. The TCR was taken from a woman in her late teens or twenties with acute or convalescent COVID-19. The chain couples TRBV12-3 or TRBV12-4 to TRBJ2-7; tentatively, D is TRBD2 (5 bases). CDR3 nucleotides: TGTGCCAGCAGTTTGGGGAGCTACGAGCAGTACTTC. It encodes CASSLGSYEQYF.